This TCR beta chain emerged from a study of OX40 agonist ivuxolimab in advanced cancers. Generated by immunoSEQ multiplex PCR, the TCRdb table keeps only in-frame clones and is missing some. The top ten hold approximately 3.9% of the sample, which has about 43,000 clones, 80% seen once. Blood sampling was done at baseline, cycle 4 day 1, and cycle 7 day 1. The V gene's germline CDR1 is LNHDA and CDR2 SQIVND (reference sequence). The length of the CDR3 is 15 residues. The V and J ends lost 3 bases and 10 bases, in that order; junction bases with no gene match: 11. This clonotype originated in an adult with an advanced solid tumor such as melanoma, head and neck, liver or kidney cancer. Sequenced here: CD4+ or CD8+ T cells sorted from blood, sampled in a trial of the OX40 agonist ivuxolimab. The chain recombines TRBV19 with TRBJ2-1; the match to TRBD1 covers 8 bases. CDR3 DNA sequence: TGTGCCAGTAGTATCCTGACAGGGGTGATCGGGGAGCAGTTCTTC. Translated, it gives CASSILTGVIGEQFF.